This T cell receptor (beta chain) was profiled in a study of blood T cells in healthy people across ages. Study-wide results and limits: The CMV status of each donor remained undetermined, and this could have confounded shifts in expanded clonotypes.

The CDR3 length is 15 residues. The germline V gene encodes CDR1 SEHNR and CDR2 FQNEAQ (reference sequence). V gave up 5 bases and J gave up 5 bases; unmatched junction bases: 11. This clonotype was seen once. Its target is not known. Sample-barcoded 5' priming and a J-beta primer mix drove a second PCR of roughly 7 to 11 cycles. TCRdb reprocessed the 5' RACE reads with MiXCR, giving one entry per CDR3 protein. This sample has hundreds of thousands of distinct CDR3 sequences, with roughly a quarter found just once. Another study also made use of these data, one on T cells of mothers and their children. That report notes: Each mother yielded more than 9.5 million TCR beta CDR3 reads. Each child yielded roughly 2.9 million reads.

Sequencing was performed on blood. This TCR was sampled from a boy aged 2 to 9 in good health. This chain connects TRBV7-9 to TRBJ1-1; 7 bases agree with TRBD1. CDR3: CASSPGGLEKTEAFF. CDR3 coding DNA: TGTGCCAGCAGCCCAGGGGGACTCGAAAAAACTGAAGCTTTCTTT.